Listed here is a single T cell receptor (beta chain). The CDR3 has 14 residues. V was pared by 6 bases and J by 2 bases, with 14 bases between. The germline gives CDR1 DFQATT, CDR2 SNEGSKA (reference sequence). The data stem from a study of blood T cells in healthy people across ages. Next came a second PCR, run for roughly 6 to 11 cycles, which used a sample-barcoded 5' primer along with a J-beta primer mix. MiXCR, run by TCRdb on the 5' RACE reads, gives a single entry per CDR3 protein. This sample has 1.2 million to 1.5 million distinct CDR3 sequences, with approximately 59% found just once. The chain uses TRBV20-1 and TRBJ2-4; D unresolved. The sequence derives from a man between 18 and 29 years old in good health. The sequencing input was blood. CDR3 protein: CSARPSRTKNIQYF. For the CDR3, the DNA is TGCAGTGCCCGACCCTCCCGAACCAAAAACATTCAGTACTTC.